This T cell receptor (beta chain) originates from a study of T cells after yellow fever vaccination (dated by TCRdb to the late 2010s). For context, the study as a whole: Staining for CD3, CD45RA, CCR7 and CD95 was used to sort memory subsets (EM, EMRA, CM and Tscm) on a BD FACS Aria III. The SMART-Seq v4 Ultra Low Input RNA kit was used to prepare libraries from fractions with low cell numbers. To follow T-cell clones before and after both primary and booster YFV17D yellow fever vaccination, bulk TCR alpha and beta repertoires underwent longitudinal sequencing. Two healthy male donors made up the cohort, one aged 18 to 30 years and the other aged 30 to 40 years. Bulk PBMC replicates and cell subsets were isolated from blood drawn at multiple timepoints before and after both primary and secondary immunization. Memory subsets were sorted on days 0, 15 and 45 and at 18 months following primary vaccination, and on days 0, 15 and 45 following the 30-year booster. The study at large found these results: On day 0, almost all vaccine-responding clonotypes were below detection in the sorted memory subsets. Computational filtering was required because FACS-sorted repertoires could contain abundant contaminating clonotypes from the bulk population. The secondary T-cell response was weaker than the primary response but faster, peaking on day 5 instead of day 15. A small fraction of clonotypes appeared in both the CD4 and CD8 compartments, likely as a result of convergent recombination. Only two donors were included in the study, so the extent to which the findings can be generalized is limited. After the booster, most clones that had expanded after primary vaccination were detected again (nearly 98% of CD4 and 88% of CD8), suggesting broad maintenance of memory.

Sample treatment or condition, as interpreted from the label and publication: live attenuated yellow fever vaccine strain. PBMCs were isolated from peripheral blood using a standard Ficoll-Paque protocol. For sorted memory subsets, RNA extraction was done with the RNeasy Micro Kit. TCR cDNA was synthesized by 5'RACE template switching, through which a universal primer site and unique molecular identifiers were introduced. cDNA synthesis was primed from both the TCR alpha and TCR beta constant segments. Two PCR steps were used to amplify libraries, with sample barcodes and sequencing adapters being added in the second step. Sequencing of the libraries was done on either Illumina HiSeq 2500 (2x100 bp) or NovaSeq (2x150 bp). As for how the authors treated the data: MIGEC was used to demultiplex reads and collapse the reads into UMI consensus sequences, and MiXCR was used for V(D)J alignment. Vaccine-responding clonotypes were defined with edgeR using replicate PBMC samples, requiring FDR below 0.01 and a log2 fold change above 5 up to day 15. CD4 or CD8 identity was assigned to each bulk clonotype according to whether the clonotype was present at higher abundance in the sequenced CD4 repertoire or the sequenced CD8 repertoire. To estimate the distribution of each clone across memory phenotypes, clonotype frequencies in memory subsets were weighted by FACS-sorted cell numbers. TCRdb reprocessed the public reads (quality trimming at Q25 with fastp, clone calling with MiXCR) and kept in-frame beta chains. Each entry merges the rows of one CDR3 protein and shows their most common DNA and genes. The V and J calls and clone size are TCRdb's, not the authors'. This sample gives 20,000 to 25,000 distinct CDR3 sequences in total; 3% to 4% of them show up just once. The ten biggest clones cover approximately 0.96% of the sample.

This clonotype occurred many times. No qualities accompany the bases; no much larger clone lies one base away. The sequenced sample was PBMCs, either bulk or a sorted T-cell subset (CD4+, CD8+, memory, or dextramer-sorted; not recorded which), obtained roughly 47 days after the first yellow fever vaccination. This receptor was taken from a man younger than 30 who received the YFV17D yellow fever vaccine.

The nucleotide sequence is TGTGCCACCAGCAGAGACAGGGGACGGTATGGCTACACCTTC. It specifies CATSRDRGRYGYTF. This receptor chain uses TRBV15 and TRBJ1-2; TRBD1 is perhaps the D gene, given 6 matching bases. CDR1 and CDR2 (LNHNV, YYDKDF) derive from the germline V gene (reference sequence). There are 14 amino acids in the CDR3, from cysteine to phenylalanine inclusive. Just the 42-base CDR3 DNA is kept, in frame starting at base 1. Trimming costs V 0 bases and J 5 bases, and their ends lie 10 bases apart.